The 20 T cell receptor beta chains below were found in one sample sequenced in a study of T cells in Graves' hyperthyroidism and ophthalmopathy (dated by TCRdb to the late 2010s). Library preparation was by multiplex PCR. Reads for this sample came from an Illumina HiSeq 2000. The TCR beta CDR3 regions were amplified from RNA transcripts. A first-round RT-PCR of the TCR CDR3 used the HTBI primer set with the Qiagen OneStep RT-PCR kit. The public reads were run again by TCRdb, first through fastp at Q25 and then through MiXCR, and only productive beta chains were kept. One record per CDR3 amino acid sequence lists the most common genes and DNA. This sample gives roughly 200,000 distinct CDR3 sequences in total; around 17% of them show up just once. The top ten clonotypes cover roughly 49% of the sample. The material sequenced was blood. The origin of the receptors is a woman between 45 and 65 years old with Graves' hyperthyroidism.

This clonotype was counted at least ten times. The chain links TRBV7-8 to TRBJ2-5; D ambiguous. CDR3 length: 17 amino acids. V was trimmed by 2 bases and J by 1 base, leaving 17 bases between them. From germline, CDR1 is SGHVS and CDR2 FQNEAQ. The CDR3 coding sequence is TGTGCCAGCAGCTTAAGGCCCCCGGTTCACCTCCAAGAGACCCAGTACTTC. Its protein product is CASSLRPPVHLQETQYF.

V and J are TRBV20-1 and TRBJ2-5; tentative D call: TRBD2 (5 bases). CDR3 length: 13 residues. Trimming removed 0 bases from V and 5 bases from J, with 10 bases in between. Germline V gene data show CDR1 as DFQATT and CDR2 as SNEGSKA (reference sequence). The CDR3 is CSAREGGRETQYF. The DNA for the CDR3 is TGCAGTGCTAGAGAGGGCGGGCGCGAGACCCAGTACTTC.

The chain employs TRBV12-3 or TRBV12-4 and TRBJ2-1, with TRBD2 identical over 15 bases. This CDR3 region has 21 residues. V lost 5 bases, J lost 2 bases, and 16 bases stayed unmatched. As DNA, the CDR3 is TGTGCCAGCAGTATCAGACAGACGGGGACTAGCGGGAGGAGTCCCTACAATGAGCAGTTCTTC. Translating gives CASSIRQTGTSGRSPYNEQFF.

The chain combines TRBV2 with TRBJ2-1; D remains unclear. CDR1 and CDR2 (germline): SNHLY, FYNNEI. The CDR3 is made up of 14 amino acids. V dropped 3 bases and J dropped 2 bases, with 8 bases sitting between them. CDR3 DNA: TGTGCCAGCAGTGAGAGCTCCCCCTACAATGAGCAGTTCTTC. Translation: CASSESSPYNEQFF. The full variable domain, with the rest looked up from reference TRBV2 and TRBJ2-1, is EPEVTQTPSHQVTQMGQEVILRCVPISNHLYFYWYRQILGQKVEFLVSFYNNEISEKSEIFDDQFSVERPDGSNFTLKIRSTKLEDSAMYFCASSESSPYNEQFFGPGTRLTVL.

This clonotype was detected ten times or more. V usage is TRBV24-1 and J usage is TRBJ1-5; D is undetermined. Germline CDR1 KGHDR, CDR2 SFDVKD. The CDR3 runs to 14 residues. Trimming pared 6 bases from V and 1 base from J, leaving 9 bases between. CDR3 amino acids: CATSKDVSNQPQHF. In DNA form, the CDR3 reads TGTGCCACCAGTAAAGACGTGAGCAATCAGCCCCAGCATTTT.

There are many counts of this clonotype. V gene TRBV30 combines with J gene TRBJ2-5; D unresolved. The CDR3 extends over 15 amino acids. Germline V CDR1 and CDR2: GTSNPN, SVGIG (reference sequence). V was cut by 0 bases and J by 5 bases, with 16 bases left in between. As DNA, the CDR3 is TGTGCCTGGAGTGTAAGGCGCATTTTGGGGGAGACCCAGTACTTC. It translates to CAWSVRRILGETQYF.

Notes on this clonotype: A much larger clone sits a single nucleotide away, making a read error possible. This chain connects TRBV2 to TRBJ1-1; no reliable D call. The germline V gene encodes CDR1 SNHLY and CDR2 FYNNEI. The CDR3 loop spans 13 amino acids. This chain's CDR3 is CTSSALENTEAFF. As DNA, the CDR3 is TGTACCAGCAGTGCCTTGGAGAACACTGAAGCTTTCTTT.

The table lists this clonotype with many counts. This chain links TRBV2 with TRBJ2-1; D might be TRBD2 (6 bases). CDR3 size: 14 residues. Germline V gives CDR1 SNHLY, CDR2 FYNNEI. Trimming removed 6 bases from V and 2 bases from J, with 11 bases in between. The CDR3 spells CASSETSPYNEQFF. The CDR3 bases are TGTGCCAGCAGCGAGACTAGTCCCTACAATGAGCAGTTCTTC.

The chain employs TRBV9 and TRBJ1-4, with 9 bases identical to TRBD1. Germline V gives CDR1 SGDLS, CDR2 YYNGEE. The CDR3 runs 14 residues. With V trimmed by 2 bases and J by 7 bases, 3 bases remained unmatched. The CDR3 reads CASSVGTGFEKLFF. CDR3 sequence (DNA): TGTGCCAGCAGCGTCGGGACAGGGTTTGAAAAACTGTTTTTT.

The gene calls are TRBV5-1 and TRBJ2-3; TRBD2 agrees at 7 bases. Germline CDR1 and CDR2: SGHRS and YFSETQ. There are 15 residues in the CDR3. Trimming took 2 bases from V and 2 from J; bases not matched to a gene: 5. The CDR3 spells CASSFLADLTDTQYF. The CDR3, as DNA: TGCGCCAGCAGCTTCCTAGCGGACCTCACAGATACGCAGTATTTT.

This clonotype was seen more than once but under ten times. The V and J genes are TRBV6-1 and TRBJ1-2; D gene ambiguous. The CDR3 contains 13 residues. V was cut by 6 bases and J by 5 bases, with 13 bases left in between. Germline CDR1 reads MNHNS; CDR2 reads SASEGT. CDR3 DNA: TGTGCCAGCAGACCATCCGCGGTATATGGCTACACCTTC. Translating it yields CASRPSAVYGYTF.

This clonotype was picked up many times. The chain combines TRBV25-1 with TRBJ2-1, with 11 bases matching TRBD2. CDR1 and CDR2 (germline): MGHDK, SYGVNS. This CDR3 comprises 20 residues. The trim removed 2 bases at V and 5 bases at J, leaving 17 bases unmatched. The DNA of the CDR3 is TGTGCCAGCAGTGAACCAATGGGACCGACACTAGCGGGAGAGAACAATGAGCAGTTCTTC. This gives the protein CASSEPMGPTLAGENNEQFF.

The V gene is TRBV6-1, the J gene TRBJ2-2; D is possibly TRBD2 (5 bases). Germline-derived CDR1 and CDR2 are MNHNS and SASEGT. V was trimmed by 4 bases and J by 0 bases, leaving 12 bases between them. The CDR3 is 16 residues long. The CDR3, as DNA: TGTGCCAGCAGTGTCGAGGGCAGGCCGAACACCGGGGAGCTGTTTTTT. This sequence encodes CASSVEGRPNTGELFF.

As for this clonotype: A single base separates this from a much larger clone, so it may be a read error. The DNA is omitted, as the CDR3 cannot be located on it reliably, and the CDR3 follows TCRdb's listing. The chain joins TRBV11-2 to TRBJ2-7; TRBD1, the D gene given by the table, was not confirmed from the DNA. Germline V gene data show CDR1 as SGHAT and CDR2 as FQNNGV. Inclusive of both ends, the CDR3 amounts to 14 amino acids. The CDR3 protein is CASSFGTGNIKKYF.

This clonotype was seen repeatedly, ten times or more. V is TRBV12-3 or TRBV12-4 and J is TRBJ1-5; D gene unclear. The V and J ends lost 8 bases and 1 base respectively, with 15 bases between them. The CDR3 extends over 15 amino acids. For the CDR3, the DNA is TGTGCCAGCCGCTTTGGGGTCCTAAGCAATCAGCCCCAGCATTTT. Protein sequence: CASRFGVLSNQPQHF.

This clonotype was seen only a few times. The genes are TRBV4-2 and TRBJ2-1, with 8 bases aligning to TRBD2. The V gene's germline CDR1 is LGHNA and CDR2 YNFKEQ. The junction had 6 bases not matched to a gene; V was cut back by 2 bases and J by 3 bases. The CDR3 is made up of 16 amino acids. DNA of the CDR3: TGTGCCAGCAGCCAAAGTAGCGGGAAGGTCTACAATGAGCAGTTCTTC. Protein: CASSQSSGKVYNEQFF.

This clonotype was seen at least ten times. V usage is TRBV7-8 and J usage is TRBJ2-1, with D hard to call. The CDR3 runs to 13 residues. Trimming removed 3 bases at V and 9 bases at J, with 12 bases between. CDR1 is SGHVS and CDR2 is FQNEAQ in the germline V gene. The CDR3 nucleotides read TGTGCCAGCAGCTTGGGGTTGGTTCGTGAGCAGTTCTTC. Amino acid sequence: CASSLGLVREQFF.

V and J are TRBV5-1 and TRBJ2-7; D might be TRBD1 (6 bases). This CDR3 is built from 14 residues. The V end lost 3 bases, the J end lost 4 bases, and 14 bases lay between the germline ends. CDR1 is SGHRS and CDR2 is YFSETQ in the germline V gene. The CDR3 spells CASSSRTEYYEQYF. The CDR3 nucleotides are TGCGCCAGCAGCTCACGGACAGAATATTACGAGCAGTACTTC.

The sample holds many counts of this clonotype. The chain carries TRBV28 and TRBJ2-1; 11 positions agree with TRBD2. The germline V gene encodes CDR1 MDHEN and CDR2 SYDVKM. Trimming at V came to 5 bases and at J to 4 bases, leaving 4 bases not matched to a gene. CDR3 length equals 15 residues. The CDR3 is CASSVGLADYNEQFF. The CDR3 DNA follows: TGTGCCAGCAGTGTGGGACTAGCGGATTACAATGAGCAGTTCTTC.

In this sample, this clonotype turned up many times. CDR3 nucleotide sequence: TGTGCCAGCAGCCTCAGGATGCGGACAGGGGGCTTCAATGAGCAGTTCTTC. Residues: CASSLRMRTGGFNEQFF. The V and J genes are TRBV7-3 and TRBJ2-1, with TRBD1 identical over 11 bases. CDR1 and CDR2 from the germline V gene are SGHTA and FQGTGA. J was trimmed by 6 bases and V by 5 bases; bases with no gene match: 12. The CDR3 contains 17 residues.